The present TCR beta chain was sequenced within a study of tumor-infiltrating lymphocytes in primary liver carcinoma. TCR beta cDNA was made from 500 ng total RNA with a constant-region primer. Generation of the TCR beta libraries relied on three nested multiplex PCR rounds using slightly modified ARM-PCR. TCRdb reprocessed the multiplex PCR reads via MiXCR and lists one record per CDR3 protein. Altogether hundreds of thousands of distinct CDR3 sequences are present, around three fifths being singletons, with the ten largest covering about 9.4%. In addition to blood RNA drawn from unsorted whole blood, germline DNA was extracted. This clonotype was observed at least ten times. The receptor comes from a man aged 35-49 years with primary liver carcinoma and hepatitis B virus infection. Source material: peripheral blood.

This chain's CDR3 is CASSLRGDANSPLHF. CDR3 coding DNA: TGTGCCAGCAGCTTAAGAGGGGATGCCAATTCACCCCTCCACTTT. This chain uses TRBV11-1 with TRBJ1-6, with a weak D call TRBD1 (5 bases). Trimming removed 2 bases at V and 7 bases at J, with 12 bases between. CDR3 length equals 15 residues. Germline lookup yields CDR1 SGHAT and CDR2 FQDESV (reference sequence).